The next 18 T cell receptor beta chains were all read from a single sample in a study of T cells in tuberculosis. After thawing and overnight rest, PBMC were stained with GMM-loaded CD1B tetramer, viability dye and anti-CD3 for sorting. C32 glucose monomycolate from Rhodococcus equi was loaded onto the CD1B tetramers. Sequenced by immunoSEQ multiplex PCR; TCRdb stores in-frame clones only, minus some. The sample lists approximately 57,000 clones, 70% to 90% occurring once. The sequencing input was CD1b-GMM tetramer-negative cells sorted from PBMCs. These receptor sequences come from an adult woman with latent tuberculosis.

This sequence joins TRBV4-1 and TRBJ2-6; D gene ambiguous. This CDR3 spans 17 amino acids. V lost 2 bases, J lost 0 bases, and 11 bases lay in between. Germline values: CDR1 MGHRA, CDR2 YSYEKL. DNA of the CDR3: TGCGCCAGCAGCCAACAACCTCCCTACTCTGGGGCCAACGTCCTGACTTTC. Its translation is CASSQQPPYSGANVLTF.

V gene TRBV5-1 combines with J gene TRBJ2-5, with a tentative D call TRBD1 (6 bases). Matching the DNA end better, TRBJ2-7 makes the J call doubtful. The CDR3 totals 13 residues. CDR1 and CDR2 from the germline V gene are SGHRS and YFSETQ. The CDR3 DNA is TGCGCCAGCGACGACAGGTTCTCCTACGAGCAGTACTTC. This translates into CASDDRFSYEQYF.

The rearrangement uses TRBV6-5 and TRBJ2-5; 9 bases match TRBD1. Germline lookup yields CDR1 MNHEY and CDR2 SVGAGI. There are 15 residues in the CDR3. J gave up 5 bases and V 0 bases, and 4 bases lay outside the gene matches. This CDR3 reads CASSYSGTGIETQYF. The DNA for the CDR3 is TGTGCCAGCAGTTACTCGGGGACAGGGATTGAGACCCAGTACTTC.

The V gene is TRBV1, the J gene TRBJ2-1; the table's D call TRBD1 went unverified against the DNA. TRBV1 is termed a pseudogene. There are 17 residues in the CDR3. The CDR3 sequence: CTSSHGTGTDSAGEQFF. The CDR3 nucleotides are TGCACCAGCAGCCATGGAACAGGGACGGACTCGGCAGGTGAGCAGTTCTTC.

The chain couples TRBV12-5 to TRBJ2-7; D gene uncertain. Looked up from germline, CDR1 is LGHNT and CDR2 is FRNRAP. The CDR3 spans 11 residues. The V and J ends lost 6 bases and 4 bases respectively, with 7 bases between them. The CDR3 coding sequence is TGTGCTAGTGGACCCCGGTACGAGCAGTACTTC. Residues: CASGPRYEQYF.

The genes are TRBV19 and TRBJ1-6; D remains ambiguous. The CDR3 contains 16 residues. The germline V and J ends were trimmed by 3 bases and 10 bases, with 19 bases remaining between them. Germline V gene sequence: CDR1 LNHDA, CDR2 SQIVND (reference sequence). The CDR3 loop is CASSMSPGVFESPLHF. CDR3 DNA: TGTGCCAGTAGTATGTCCCCGGGAGTCTTTGAATCACCCCTCCACTTT.

The chain has TRBV7-2 and TRBJ2-4, with D tentatively TRBD2 (6 bases). Trimming left V 1 base short and J 5 bases short, with 15 bases between. The CDR3 contains 16 residues. Germline-derived CDR1 and CDR2 are SGHTA and FQGNSA. The DNA of the CDR3 is TGTGCCAGCAGCTTAGGGGTGGGGGGTTCCCAAAACATTCAGTACTTC. It yields the protein CASSLGVGGSQNIQYF.

The gene calls are TRBV7-9 and TRBJ2-1; TRBD2 matches at 7 bases. The germline V gene encodes CDR1 SEHNR and CDR2 FQNEAQ (reference sequence). The CDR3 length is 17 residues. Losses at the gene ends were 3 bases for V and 5 bases for J; bases not matched to a gene: 13. The CDR3 is CASSLLREGIGDNEQFF. CDR3 in DNA: TGTGCCAGCAGCTTGTTAAGGGAGGGGATCGGCGACAATGAGCAGTTCTTC.

This chain links TRBV6-5 with TRBJ2-3; the match to TRBD2 covers 8 bases. Looked up from germline, CDR1 is MNHEY and CDR2 is SVGAGI. This CDR3 is 12 amino acids long. The trim removed 7 bases at V and 6 bases at J, leaving 3 bases unmatched. As DNA, the CDR3 is TGTGCCAGCACCCCGGGGGGGGATACGCAGTATTTT. It encodes CASTPGGDTQYF.

This chain connects TRBV11-2 to TRBJ2-5; D may be TRBD1 (5 bases). Deletions cut 5 bases from V and 4 bases from J, with 20 bases between. Per the germline V gene, CDR1 is SGHAT and CDR2 is FQNNGV. This CDR3 has 16 residues. The CDR3 DNA reads as TGTGCCAGCAGCCCCCGACGGGCCTTGGGGCGAGAGACCCAGTACTTC. This sequence encodes CASSPRRALGRETQYF.

The chain joins TRBV27 to TRBJ2-3; D unclear. Trimming removed 11 bases from V and 2 bases from J, with 8 bases in between. The CDR3 totals 11 residues. The germline CDR1 and CDR2 sequences are MNHEY and SMNVEV (reference sequence). CDR3 DNA sequence: TGTGCCTCGCGGTACACAGATACGCAGTATTTT. It codes for CASRYTDTQYF.

Remarks on this clone: Germline and junction disagree at one end, which may indicate a read error. V gene TRBV7-7 combines with J gene TRBJ2-3; D perhaps matches TRBD2 (6 bases). The CDR3 spans 14 residues. CDR1 is SSHAT and CDR2 is FNYEAQ in the germline V gene (reference sequence). The CDR3 DNA sequence: TGTGCTAGCAGCTTAGTGGGGGGAGCAGATACGCAGTATTTT. Translating it yields CASSLVGGADTQYF.

J is TRBJ2-3 and V is TRBV5-1; 8 nucleotides align to TRBD1. The trim removed 4 bases at V and 0 bases at J, leaving 4 bases unmatched. Germline CDR1 and CDR2: SGHRS and YFSETQ. The CDR3 extends over 15 amino acids. The CDR3 DNA is TGCGCCAGCAGCCTCCGGACAGGGAGCACAGATACGCAGTATTTT. This gives the protein CASSLRTGSTDTQYF.

The chain recombines TRBV5-1 with TRBJ2-5; maybe TRBD1 (5 bases). The V end was cut by 0 bases, the J end by 4 bases, with 7 bases between. CDR1 is SGHRS, CDR2 YFSETQ, per germline. The CDR3 contains 13 residues. The CDR3 DNA reads as TGCGCCAGCAGCTTGGACAGGTTAGAGACCCAGTACTTC. This encodes CASSLDRLETQYF.

V and J are TRBV28 and TRBJ2-1; possibly TRBD1 for D (6 bases). Germline CDR1 is MDHEN and CDR2 is SYDVKM. V was cut by 4 bases and J by 3 bases, with 13 bases left in between. The CDR3 is made up of 15 amino acids. Here the CDR3 DNA reads TGTGCCAGCAGTTCGACAGGATTGAGCTACAATGAGCAGTTCTTC. This gives the protein CASSSTGLSYNEQFF.

J is TRBJ2-7 and V is TRBV7-8; 8 positions match TRBD2. V gave up 5 bases and J gave up 3 bases; unmatched junction bases: 6. This CDR3 has 14 amino acids. Per germline, CDR1 SGHVS and CDR2 FQNEAQ. CDR3 sequence reads: CASSPQRERYEQYF. The CDR3 DNA sequence: TGTGCCAGCAGCCCCCAGCGGGAGCGCTACGAGCAGTACTTC.

This clone was seen a single time. The J gene is TRBJ2-7, the V gene TRBV7-2; D is possibly TRBD2 (6 bases). The ends were cut back, 5 bases at V and 1 base at J, with 15 bases in the middle. Looked up from germline, CDR1 is SGHTA and CDR2 is FQGNSA. This CDR3 contains 15 residues. CDR3 loop: CASSHTGGRSYEQYF. CDR3 in DNA: TGTGCCAGCAGCCATACCGGGGGTCGTTCCTACGAGCAGTACTTC.

The chain is built from TRBV4-3 and TRBJ2-7; a possible D gene is TRBD2 (5 bases). Germline V CDR1 and CDR2: LGHNA, YSLEER. The CDR3 runs 15 residues. V was trimmed by 1 base and J by 0 bases, leaving 10 bases between them. The CDR3 spells CASSQVEGSSYEQYF. In nucleotides, the CDR3 is TGCGCCAGCAGCCAAGTCGAGGGAAGCTCCTACGAGCAGTACTTC.